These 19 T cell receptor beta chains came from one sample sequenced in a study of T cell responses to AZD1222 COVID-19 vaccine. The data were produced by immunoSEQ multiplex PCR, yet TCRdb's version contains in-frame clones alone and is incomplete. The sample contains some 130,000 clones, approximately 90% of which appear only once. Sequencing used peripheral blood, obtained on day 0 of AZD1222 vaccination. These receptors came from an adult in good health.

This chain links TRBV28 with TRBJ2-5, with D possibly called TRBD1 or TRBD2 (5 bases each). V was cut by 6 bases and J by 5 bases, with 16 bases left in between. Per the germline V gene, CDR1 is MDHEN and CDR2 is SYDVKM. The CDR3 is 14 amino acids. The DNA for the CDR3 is TGTGCCAGCAGGTCTACAGGACTTCGGGAGACCCAGTACTTC. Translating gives CASRSTGLRETQYF.

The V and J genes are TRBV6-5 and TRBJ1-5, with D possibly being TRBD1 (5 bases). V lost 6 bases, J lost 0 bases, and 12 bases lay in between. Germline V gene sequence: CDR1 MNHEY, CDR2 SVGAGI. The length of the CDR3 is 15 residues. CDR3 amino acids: CASREGPHSNQPQHF. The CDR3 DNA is TGTGCCAGCAGAGAGGGACCGCATAGCAATCAGCCCCAGCATTTT.

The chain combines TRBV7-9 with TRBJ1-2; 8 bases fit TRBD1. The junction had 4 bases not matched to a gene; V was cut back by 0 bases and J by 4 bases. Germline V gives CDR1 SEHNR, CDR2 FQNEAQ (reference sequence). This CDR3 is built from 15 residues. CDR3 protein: CASSLATGAIYGYTF. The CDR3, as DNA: TGTGCCAGCAGCTTAGCGACAGGGGCCATCTATGGCTACACCTTC.

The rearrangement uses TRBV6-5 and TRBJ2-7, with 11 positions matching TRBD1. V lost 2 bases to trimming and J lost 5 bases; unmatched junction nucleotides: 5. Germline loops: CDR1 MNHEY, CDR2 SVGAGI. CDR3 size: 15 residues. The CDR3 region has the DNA TGTGCCAGCAGTTACCGAGGGACAGGGGGAGACGAGCAGTACTTC. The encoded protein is CASSYRGTGGDEQYF.

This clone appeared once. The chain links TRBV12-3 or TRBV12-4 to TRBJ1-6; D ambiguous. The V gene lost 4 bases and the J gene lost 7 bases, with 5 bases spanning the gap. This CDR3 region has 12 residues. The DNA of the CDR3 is TGTGCCAGCAGTTGGCAGAATTCACCCCTCCACTTT. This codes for CASSWQNSPLHF.

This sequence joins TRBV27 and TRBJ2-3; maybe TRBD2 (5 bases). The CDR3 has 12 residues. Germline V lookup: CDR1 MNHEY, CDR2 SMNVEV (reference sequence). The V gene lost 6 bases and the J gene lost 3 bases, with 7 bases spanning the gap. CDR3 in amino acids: CASSERTDTQYF. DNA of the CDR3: TGTGCCAGCAGCGAGCGGACAGATACGCAGTATTTT.

CDR3 protein: CAWTTEVAYEQYF. CDR3 coding DNA: TGTGCCTGGACAACCGAAGTAGCGTACGAGCAGTACTTC. The V gene is TRBV30, the J gene TRBJ2-7, with D perhaps TRBD2 (5 bases). The CDR3 has 13 amino acids. V was shortened by 4 bases and J by 4 bases, with 14 bases between the two germline ends. CDR1 is GTSNPN, CDR2 SVGIG, per germline (reference sequence).

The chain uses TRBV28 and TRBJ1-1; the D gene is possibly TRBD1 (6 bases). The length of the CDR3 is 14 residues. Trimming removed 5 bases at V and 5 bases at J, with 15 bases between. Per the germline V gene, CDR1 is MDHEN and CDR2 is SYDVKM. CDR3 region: CASSPVGGRTEAFF. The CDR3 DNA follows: TGTGCCAGCAGTCCGGTGGGGGGGCGGACTGAAGCTTTCTTT.

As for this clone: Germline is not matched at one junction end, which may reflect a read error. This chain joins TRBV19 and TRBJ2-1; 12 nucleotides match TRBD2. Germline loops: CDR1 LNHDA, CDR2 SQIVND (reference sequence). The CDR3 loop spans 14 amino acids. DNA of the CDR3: TGTGCCAGCAGTACTAGCGGGGGGTTCAATGAGCAGTTCTTC. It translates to CASSTSGGFNEQFF. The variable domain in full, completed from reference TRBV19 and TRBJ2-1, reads DGGITQSPKYLFRKEGQNVTLSCEQNLNHDAMYWYRQDPGQGLRLIYYSQIVNDFQKGDIAEGYSVSREKKESFPLTVTSAQKNPTAFYLCASSTSGGFNEQFFGPGTRLTVL.

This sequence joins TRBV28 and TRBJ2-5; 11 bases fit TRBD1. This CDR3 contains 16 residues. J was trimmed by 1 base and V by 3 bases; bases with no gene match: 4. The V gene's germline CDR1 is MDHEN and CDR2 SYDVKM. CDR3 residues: CASSFAGTGGQETQYF. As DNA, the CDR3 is TGTGCCAGCAGTTTCGCCGGGACAGGGGGCCAAGAGACCCAGTACTTC.

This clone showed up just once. CDR3 region: CASGLGTEAFF. The CDR3 DNA is TGTGCCAGCGGTTTGGGAACTGAAGCTTTCTTT. The chain carries TRBV6-2 or TRBV6-3 and TRBJ1-1; D uncertain. Between the trimmed V and J ends, which lost 8 bases and 5 bases, there was a span of 9 bases. This CDR3 has 11 residues. The germline V gene encodes CDR1 MNHEY and CDR2 SVGEGT.

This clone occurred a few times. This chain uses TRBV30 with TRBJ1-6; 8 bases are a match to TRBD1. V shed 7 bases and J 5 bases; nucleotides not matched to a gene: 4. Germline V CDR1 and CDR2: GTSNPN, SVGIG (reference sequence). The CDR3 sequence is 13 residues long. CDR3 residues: CASSTGDNSPLHF. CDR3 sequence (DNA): TGTGCCTCCTCGACAGGGGATAATTCACCCCTCCACTTT.

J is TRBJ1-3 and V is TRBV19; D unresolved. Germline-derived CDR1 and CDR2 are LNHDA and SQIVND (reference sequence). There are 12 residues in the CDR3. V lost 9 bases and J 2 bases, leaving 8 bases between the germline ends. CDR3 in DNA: TGTGCCAGCCAGAGTACTGGAAACACCATATATTTT. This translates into CASQSTGNTIYF.

In nucleotides, the CDR3 is TGTGCCTGGTCGGACAGGGGACGGTATAATCAGCCCCAGCATTTT. Protein sequence: CAWSDRGRYNQPQHF. The rearrangement uses TRBV30 and TRBJ1-5, with 9 positions matching TRBD1. This CDR3 region has 15 residues. The junction had 9 bases not matched to a gene; V was cut back by 5 bases and J by 4 bases. Germline CDR1 GTSNPN, CDR2 SVGIG (reference sequence).

The CDR3 loop reads CASRSRDRGNQPQHF. In DNA form, the CDR3 reads TGTGCCAGTAGAAGCCGGGACAGGGGAAATCAGCCCCAGCATTTT. This rearrangement joins TRBV19 to TRBJ1-5; 10 nucleotides match TRBD1. CDR3 size: 15 residues. J lost 4 bases, V lost 6 bases, and 6 bases had no gene match. Germline values: CDR1 LNHDA, CDR2 SQIVND (reference sequence). Filled out from reference TRBV19 and TRBJ1-5, the complete variable domain reads DGGITQSPKYLFRKEGQNVTLSCEQNLNHDAMYWYRQDPGQGLRLIYYSQIVNDFQKGDIAEGYSVSREKKESFPLTVTSAQKNPTAFYLCASRSRDRGNQPQHFGDGTRLSIL.

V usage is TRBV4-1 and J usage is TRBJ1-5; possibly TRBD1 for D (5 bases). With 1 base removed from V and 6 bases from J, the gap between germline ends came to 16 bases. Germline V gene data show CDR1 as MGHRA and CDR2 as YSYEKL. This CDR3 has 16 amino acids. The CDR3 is CASSQGLGFGGQPQHF. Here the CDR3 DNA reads TGCGCCAGCAGCCAAGGATTGGGCTTTGGGGGTCAGCCCCAGCATTTT.

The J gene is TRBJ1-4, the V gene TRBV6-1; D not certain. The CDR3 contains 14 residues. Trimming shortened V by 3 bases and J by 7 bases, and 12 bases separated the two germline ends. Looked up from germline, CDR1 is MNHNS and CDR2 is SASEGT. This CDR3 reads CASSDRARGEKLFF. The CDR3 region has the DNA TGTGCCAGCAGTGACCGCGCCCGTGGTGAAAAACTGTTTTTT.

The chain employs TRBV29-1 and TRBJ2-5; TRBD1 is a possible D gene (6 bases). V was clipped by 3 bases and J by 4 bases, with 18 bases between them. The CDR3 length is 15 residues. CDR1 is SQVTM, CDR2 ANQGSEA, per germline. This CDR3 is CSVDSYLGRGETQYF. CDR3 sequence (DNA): TGCAGCGTTGACAGTTACCTCGGCAGGGGAGAGACCCAGTACTTC.

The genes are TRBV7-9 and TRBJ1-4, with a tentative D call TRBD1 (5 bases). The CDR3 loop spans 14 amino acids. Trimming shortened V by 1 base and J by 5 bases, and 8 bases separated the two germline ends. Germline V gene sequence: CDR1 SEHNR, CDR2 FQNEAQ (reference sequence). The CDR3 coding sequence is TGTGCCAGCAGCTTAGGACAGCGGAATGAAAAACTGTTTTTT. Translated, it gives CASSLGQRNEKLFF.